This TCR beta chain was identified in a study of glioma-infiltrating T cells. Study-level results: CDR3 overlap between tissue and blood was very small.

Amplification of TCR alpha and beta CDR3 regions from RNA used iRepertoire nested multiplex PCR. One-step reverse transcription and amplification started from approximately 100-400 ng of tissue mRNA or PBMC total RNA. A single record per CDR3 protein comes from TCRdb applying MiXCR to the multiplex PCR reads. The sample holds about 140,000 distinct CDR3 sequences; about 39% are singletons and the top ten take around 20%. Germline-derived CDR1 and CDR2 are MGHRA and YSYEKL. V dropped 4 bases and J dropped 7; count of bases not matched to a gene: 8. The CDR3 has 15 amino acids. About this clonotype itself: Its matching antigen is unknown.

V and J are TRBV4-1 and TRBJ2-7; 12 bases match TRBD1. The receptor comes from a human donor with low-grade glioma or glioblastoma, undergoing nonglioma brain surgery, or in good health (not recorded which). Sequencing used glioma tissue, nonneoplastic brain tissue, or PBMCs (not recorded which). CDR3: CASSPEGTGGGEQYF. In DNA form, the CDR3 reads TGCGCCAGCAGCCCAGAGGGGACAGGGGGCGGGGAGCAGTACTTC.